Each of the 9 T cell receptor beta chains below was sequenced from the same sample in a study of cytomegalovirus exposure and HLA in healthy donors. The primer mix had 60 Vbeta and 13 Jbeta primers. Assay: immunoSEQ multiplex PCR; the TCRdb copy retains only in-frame clones and omits some. The sample gives about 130,000 clones, about three quarters of which show up once; about 1.8% is in the top ten. Sequenced: PBMCs. The receptors shown here come from a woman between 40 and 55 years old in good health and CMV-seronegative.

The V call is TRBV28, the J call TRBJ1-3; 7 bases map to TRBD1. Germline V gene data show CDR1 as MDHEN and CDR2 as SYDVKM. This CDR3 is 16 amino acids long. J was trimmed by 1 base and V by 6 bases; bases with no gene match: 9. CDR3 sequence (DNA): TGTGCCAGCAGCATAACAGAGGGGGCTTCTGGAAACACCATATATTTT. Translated: CASSITEGASGNTIYF.

The J gene is TRBJ2-2, the V gene TRBV30; D is perhaps TRBD1 (5 bases). Trimming took 2 bases from V and 5 from J, leaving 6 bases between them. The CDR3 spans 12 residues. Germline CDR1 is GTSNPN and CDR2 is SVGIG (reference sequence). Written as DNA, the CDR3 is TGTGCCTGGAGTCAGGGTACCGGGGAGCTGTTTTTT. Amino acid sequence: CAWSQGTGELFF.

V is TRBV4-1 and J is TRBJ2-5; 12 nucleotides line up with TRBD2. J was trimmed by 3 bases and V by 1 base; bases with no gene match: 9. Germline V gene sequence: CDR1 MGHRA, CDR2 YSYEKL. This CDR3 spans 18 amino acids. The CDR3 reads CASSQGRLAGEPEETQYF. The CDR3 nucleotides are TGCGCCAGCAGCCAAGGCAGACTAGCGGGAGAGCCCGAAGAGACCCAGTACTTC.

The gene calls are TRBV28 and TRBJ2-2; 12 bases are shared with TRBD1. V lost 6 bases to trimming and J lost 4 bases; unmatched junction nucleotides: 12. Looked up from germline, CDR1 is MDHEN and CDR2 is SYDVKM. The CDR3 runs to 18 residues. The CDR3 nucleotides read TGTGCCAGCAGCTTCGGGGGGGGACAGGGGGCTCGCACCGGGGAGCTGTTTTTT. Translation gives CASSFGGGQGARTGELFF. Filled out from reference TRBV28 and TRBJ2-2, the complete variable domain reads DVKVTQSSRYLVKRTGEKVFLECVQDMDHENMFWYRQDPGLGLRLIYFSYDVKMKEKGDIPEGYSVSREKKERFSLILESASTNQTSMYLCASSFGGGQGARTGELFFGEGSRLTVL.

The V gene is TRBV6-5, the J gene TRBJ2-7; 11 bases fit TRBD1. CDR1 MNHEY and CDR2 SVGAGI come from the germline V gene. This CDR3 is 16 amino acids long. J gave up 6 bases and V 4 bases, and 11 bases lay outside the gene matches. CDR3 in DNA: TGTGCCAGCAGTTCACTCGCCGGGACAGGGGGGTTCGAGCAGTACTTC. Residues: CASSSLAGTGGFEQYF.

The rearrangement uses TRBV28 and TRBJ2-7; 7 nucleotides agree with TRBD1. The ends lost 7 bases at V and 0 bases at J; junction bases unmatched: 9. The germline gives CDR1 MDHEN, CDR2 SYDVKM. The CDR3 loop spans 15 amino acids. The CDR3: CASTPGGSSSYEQYF. The DNA of the CDR3 is TGTGCCAGCACTCCAGGGGGATCTAGCTCCTACGAGCAGTACTTC. Full variable domain (outside the CDR3, taken from reference TRBV28 and TRBJ2-7): DVKVTQSSRYLVKRTGEKVFLECVQDMDHENMFWYRQDPGLGLRLIYFSYDVKMKEKGDIPEGYSVSREKKERFSLILESASTNQTSMYLCASTPGGSSSYEQYFGPGTRLTVT.

A few counts support this clone. V and J are TRBV28 and TRBJ2-5; 7 nucleotides agree with TRBD1. The DNA end is a closer match to TRBJ2-7, so the J assignment may be wrong. The CDR3 covers 17 residues. Germline V gene lookup returns CDR1 MDHEN and CDR2 SYDVKM. CDR3 loop: CASSRPPTGRRSYEQYF. The CDR3 region has the DNA TGTGCCAGCAGTCGACCCCCGACAGGGCGAAGGTCCTACGAGCAGTACTTC.

The CDR3 sequence is CASSHSGLVSEQYF. DNA of the CDR3: TGTGCCAGCAGCCACTCGGGACTAGTTTCCGAGCAGTACTTC. The chain recombines TRBV7-2 with TRBJ2-7; 8 nucleotides align to TRBD2. The CDR3 sequence is 14 residues long. Per the germline V gene, CDR1 is SGHTA and CDR2 is FQGNSA. V was clipped by 5 bases and J by 6 bases; unmatched bases: 9.

The J gene is TRBJ2-7, the V gene TRBV5-6; D is ambiguous. Germline V CDR1 and CDR2: SGHDT, YYEEEE. The CDR3 runs to 12 residues. With 3 bases removed from V and 6 bases from J, the gap between germline ends came to 10 bases. The CDR3 nucleotides read TGTGCCAGCAGCTCTGACACTCTCGAGCAGTACTTC. The encoded protein is CASSSDTLEQYF.